The clone carrying this T cell receptor beta chain showed up many times. The authors made cDNA by 5'RACE with 10-nucleotide random UMIs. TCRdb re-called the 5' RACE reads with MiXCR, one entry per CDR3 protein. The data contain roughly 36,000 distinct CDR3 sequences, more than 3% of them seen just once; the ten biggest clones take up around 8%. The sample comes from a study of neurological immune-mediated disorders. Time point noted: longitudinal time-point 1 (baseline). V lost 1 base to trimming and J lost 0 bases, with 2 bases between them. The CDR3 length is 13 residues. Germline values: CDR1 SNHLY, CDR2 FYNNEI.

V gene TRBV2 combines with J gene TRBJ2-3; D gene ambiguous. This TCR derives from a woman aged 55-69 years with multiple sclerosis. The sample taken for sequencing was PBMCs. For the CDR3, the DNA is TGTGCCAGCAGTGAAGAGAGCACAGATACGCAGTATTTT. Encoded protein: CASSEESTDTQYF.